The 11 T cell receptor beta chains in this list originate from one sample, sequenced in a study of blood T cell repertoires in COVID-19. Measured with immunoSEQ multiplex PCR; TCRdb has only the in-frame clones, and not every one. Of 200,000 to 250,000 clones detected, about 90% appear once; the ten largest clones hold about 1.3%. Input material: peripheral blood. All receptors come from a man aged 80 or over with acute or convalescent COVID-19.

J is TRBJ2-1 and V is TRBV9, with 8 bases lining up with TRBD1. This CDR3 is built from 17 residues. Germline V gene data show CDR1 as SGDLS and CDR2 as YYNGEE. With 3 bases clipped from V and 0 bases from J, the junction kept 8 bases outside the gene matches. DNA for the CDR3: TGTGCCAGCAGCGCTGCCACCGGGACAGGCTCCTACAATGAGCAGTTCTTC. Its translation is CASSAATGTGSYNEQFF. The variable domain in full, completed from reference TRBV9 and TRBJ2-1, reads DSGVTQTPKHLITATGQRVTLRCSPRSGDLSVYWYQQSLDQGLQFLIQYYNGEERAKGNILERFSAQQFPDLHSELNLSSLELGDSALYFCASSAATGTGSYNEQFFGPGTRLTVL.

V usage is TRBV5-5 and J usage is TRBJ1-2, with D tentatively TRBD1 (5 bases). The germline gives CDR1 SGHKS, CDR2 YYEKEE (reference sequence). CDR3 size: 15 residues. V was pared by 4 bases and J by 4 bases, with 17 bases between. The CDR3 bases are TGTGCCAGCAGCCGAGGGGAGGGAGCGGGCTATGGCTACACCTTC. Amino acids: CASSRGEGAGYGYTF.

V gene TRBV11-2 combines with J gene TRBJ2-7, with 7 positions matching TRBD2. Germline V gene lookup returns CDR1 SGHAT and CDR2 FQNNGV. The CDR3 extends over 15 amino acids. Trimming cost V 1 base and J 2 bases; bases outside gene matches: 5. The CDR3 DNA is TGTGCCAGCAGCTTAGTCGGGCGGGGGACCTACGAGCAGTACTTC. As protein: CASSLVGRGTYEQYF.

This sequence joins TRBV5-1 and TRBJ2-1; TRBD1 aligns across 9 bases. The CDR3 runs to 15 residues. Germline V gene sequence: CDR1 SGHRS, CDR2 YFSETQ. V gave up 4 bases and J gave up 4 bases; unmatched junction bases: 6. DNA for the CDR3: TGCGCCAGCAGCGAACCGGGACAGGGATACAATGAGCAGTTCTTC. Translating it yields CASSEPGQGYNEQFF.

The genes are TRBV4-2 and TRBJ1-2; D is uncertain. CDR3 length: 17 residues. V lost 4 bases to trimming and J lost 0 bases, with 18 bases between them. Germline V gene lookup returns CDR1 LGHNA and CDR2 YNFKEQ. CDR3 region: CASSPAGWEEANYGYTF. Written as DNA, the CDR3 is TGTGCCAGCAGCCCCGCCGGGTGGGAGGAAGCTAACTATGGCTACACCTTC.

The chain recombines TRBV5-6 with TRBJ2-1; 7 bases match TRBD1. Germline lookup yields CDR1 SGHDT and CDR2 YYEEEE. This CDR3 is built from 15 residues. Losses at the gene ends were 0 bases for V and 4 bases for J; bases not matched to a gene: 4. CDR3 bases: TGTGCCAGCAGCTTGGTTACAGGGGTTTACAATGAGCAGTTCTTC. This translates into CASSLVTGVYNEQFF.

This sequence joins TRBV6-5 and TRBJ1-1; possibly TRBD1 for D (6 bases). V lost 2 bases and J lost 3, with 10 bases in between. Germline V gives CDR1 MNHEY, CDR2 SVGAGI. The CDR3 totals 14 residues. CDR3 in DNA: TGTGCCAGCAGTTACCAGGGGTGGGACACTGAAGCTTTCTTT. This codes for CASSYQGWDTEAFF.

This clone was observed a single time. The chain uses TRBV4-2 and TRBJ1-1; D gene uncertain. This CDR3 has 16 residues. In germline, CDR1 is LGHNA, CDR2 YNFKEQ. Trimming took 1 base from V and 3 from J, leaving 15 bases between them. The CDR3 coding sequence is TGTGCCAGCAGCCAAGGGGGTGGTCGGAGGGACACTGAAGCTTTCTTT. It yields the protein CASSQGGGRRDTEAFF.

This clone has a count of ten or more. The chain is built from TRBV6-5 and TRBJ1-5; D call uncertain. Germline CDR1 and CDR2: MNHEY and SVGAGI. CDR3 size: 14 residues. V was clipped by 4 bases and J by 5 bases, with 12 bases between them. This CDR3 is CASSSRGSDQPQHF. CDR3 nucleotides: TGTGCCAGCAGTTCCCGAGGGTCGGATCAGCCCCAGCATTTT.

V usage is TRBV19 and J usage is TRBJ1-1; no firm D call. Germline CDR1 LNHDA, CDR2 SQIVND (reference sequence). V was cut by 6 bases and J by 11 bases, with 25 bases left in between. This CDR3 is built from 15 residues. This CDR3 reads CASRTDFRTPLSAFF. The CDR3 DNA sequence: TGTGCCAGTAGGACCGATTTCCGGACTCCCCTGAGCGCTTTCTTT.

V gene TRBV5-6 combines with J gene TRBJ1-2, with D possibly TRBD1 on 5 matching bases. From germline, CDR1 is SGHDT and CDR2 YYEEEE. The CDR3 sequence is 14 residues long. The V end lost 5 bases, the J end lost 8 bases, and 19 bases lay between the germline ends. The CDR3 is CASRDRQGLFGYTF. The CDR3 DNA sequence: TGTGCCAGCAGAGATAGGCAGGGCCTCTTCGGCTACACCTTC. Together with reference TRBV5-6 and TRBJ1-2, the CDR3 gives the full variable domain: DAGVTQSPTHLIKTRGQQVTLRCSPKSGHDTVSWYQQALGQGPQFIFQYYEEEERQRGNFPDRFSGHQFPNYSSELNVNALLLGDSALYLCASRDRQGLFGYTFGSGTRLTVV.